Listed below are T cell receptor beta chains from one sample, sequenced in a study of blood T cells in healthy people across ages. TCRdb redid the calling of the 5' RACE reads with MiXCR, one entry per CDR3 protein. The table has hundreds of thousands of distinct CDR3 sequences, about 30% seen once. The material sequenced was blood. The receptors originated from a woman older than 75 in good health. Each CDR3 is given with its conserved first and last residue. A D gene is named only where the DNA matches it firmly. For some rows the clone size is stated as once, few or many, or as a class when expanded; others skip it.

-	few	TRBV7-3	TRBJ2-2	CASSLLPSAGGELFF	TGTGCCAGCAGCTTATTGCCTAGCGCAGGCGGGGAGCTGTTTTTT
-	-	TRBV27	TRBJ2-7	CASSLSGRGIQYF	TGTGCCAGCAGTTTATCTGGTAGGGGGATACAGTACTTC
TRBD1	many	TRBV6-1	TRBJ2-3	CASNRQGWKDTQYF	TGTGCCAGCAACCGACAGGGGTGGAAAGATACGCAGTATTTT
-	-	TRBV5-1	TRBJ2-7	CASTPGRSENNEQYF	TGCGCCAGCACCCCCGGGCGGTCAGAAAACAATGAGCAGTACTTC
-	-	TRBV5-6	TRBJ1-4	CASSPAGGQGKRFF	TGTGCCAGCAGCCCCGCTGGGGGGCAAGGGAAACGGTTTTTT
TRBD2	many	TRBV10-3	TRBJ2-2	CANRRAGDTGELFF	TGTGCTAATAGAAGAGCGGGGGACACCGGGGAGCTGTTTTTT
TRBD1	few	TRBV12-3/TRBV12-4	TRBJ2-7	CASSYRGLLSGQGRNEQYF	TGTGCCAGCAGCTATAGGGGCTTACTTTCGGGACAGGGCCGAAACGAGCAGTACTTC
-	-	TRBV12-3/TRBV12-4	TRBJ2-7	CASSFGELCEQYF	TGTGCCAGCAGTTTCGGGGAATTGTGCGAGCAGTACTTC
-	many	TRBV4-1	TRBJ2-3	CASSQASGGLTDTQYF	TGCGCCAGCAGCCAAGCCTCCGGGGGACTCACAGATACGCAGTATTTT
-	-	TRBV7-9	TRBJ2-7	CASSLGVYYEQYF	TGTGCCAGCAGCTTAGGGGTTTACTACGAGCAGTACTTC
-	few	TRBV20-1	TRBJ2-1	CSARVGPNNEQFF	TGCAGTGCTAGAGTGGGACCCAACAATGAGCAGTTCTTC
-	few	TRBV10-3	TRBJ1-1	CAIRDPTENTEAFF	TGTGCCATCAGGGATCCGACAGAGAACACTGAAGCTTTCTTT
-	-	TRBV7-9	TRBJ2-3	CASSPGFTDTQYF	TGTGCCAGCAGCCCCGGGTTCACAGATACGCAGTATTTT
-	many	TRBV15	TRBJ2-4	CATSSRRGPNIQYF	TGTGCCACCAGCAGTCGCCGGGGCCCAAACATTCAGTACTTC
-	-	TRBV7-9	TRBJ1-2	CASSLAIQGHGYTF	TGTGCCAGCAGTTTAGCGATACAGGGACATGGCTACACCTTC
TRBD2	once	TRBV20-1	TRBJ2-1	CSASFWALAGDLNEQFF	TGCAGTGCTAGTTTTTGGGCCCTAGCGGGAGATCTCAATGAGCAGTTCTTC
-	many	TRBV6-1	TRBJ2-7	CASTPPGQTYEQYF	TGTGCCAGCACCCCCCCGGGGCAGACCTACGAGCAGTACTTC
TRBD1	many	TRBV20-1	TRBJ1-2	CSVRDRSHYGYTF	TGCAGTGTTCGGGACAGGTCCCACTATGGCTACACCTTC
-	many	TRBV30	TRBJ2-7	CAWSVQIRPVGEQYF	TGTGCCTGGAGTGTACAGATACGGCCGGTGGGGGAGCAGTACTTC
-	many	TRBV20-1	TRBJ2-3	CSATDGSTDTQYF	TGCAGTGCTACGGACGGTAGCACAGATACGCAGTATTTT
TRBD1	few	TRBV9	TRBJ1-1	CASSGGTGREAFF	TGTGCCAGCAGCGGAGGGACAGGGAGGGAAGCTTTCTTT